These 9 T cell receptor beta chains share one sample of origin, sequenced in a study of T cells after posttransplantation cyclophosphamide. Assay: immunoSEQ multiplex PCR; the TCRdb copy retains only in-frame clones and omits some. The table has roughly 20,000 clones, 95% to 98% seen once; the top ten hold 0.15% to 0.2%. The naive gate required viable CD3+CD4+ or CD3+CD8+ cells with CCR7+CD45RA+CD45RO-CD95-CD27+CD28+ phenotype. What was sequenced was naive CD4+ T cells sorted from PBMCs. The receptors derive from a man aged 35 to 55 in good health, CMV-negative, and a related stem cell transplant donor.

The chain uses TRBV11-2 and TRBJ2-7; 7 positions agree with TRBD1. CDR3 length equals 14 residues. The J segment lost 2 bases and the V segment lost 3 bases, leaving 4 bases of the junction unmatched. The V gene's germline CDR1 is SGHAT and CDR2 FQNNGV. CDR3 nucleotides: TGTGCCAGCAGCTTGGGGACAGCCACCTACGAGCAGTACTTC. As protein: CASSLGTATYEQYF.

The chain carries TRBV5-1 and TRBJ1-1; TRBD1 matches 8 bases. Germline CDR1 SGHRS, CDR2 YFSETQ. The CDR3 runs 16 residues. V lost 7 bases to trimming and J lost 0 bases; unmatched junction nucleotides: 11. The CDR3 loop reads CASSWETGALNTEAFF. CDR3 DNA: TGCGCCAGCTCCTGGGAGACAGGGGCTTTGAACACTGAAGCTTTCTTT.

The chain has TRBV7-2 and TRBJ1-2; TRBD1 might be the D (6 bases). V was trimmed by 4 bases and J by 6 bases, leaving 24 bases between them. This CDR3 contains 17 residues. Germline values: CDR1 SGHTA, CDR2 FQGNSA. The CDR3 sequence: CASSYTPGTRASDGYTF. The CDR3 region has the DNA TGTGCCAGCAGCTATACCCCCGGGACACGCGCGAGTGATGGCTACACCTTC.

The DNA for the CDR3 is TGTGCCAGTAGTAACCAGCGCGGTCAGCCCCAGCATTTT. Protein product: CASSNQRGQPQHF. V is TRBV19 and J is TRBJ1-5; D gene uncertain. CDR1 LNHDA and CDR2 SQIVND come from the germline V gene (reference sequence). Trimming stripped 4 bases from V and 6 bases from J, with 10 bases between. The CDR3 covers 13 residues.

The chain joins TRBV29-1 to TRBJ1-5; D gene unclear. Trimming pared 4 bases from V and 4 bases from J, leaving 8 bases between. The CDR3 spans 12 residues. Germline V gene sequence: CDR1 SQVTM, CDR2 ANQGSEA. The CDR3 here is CSVGAENQPQHF. CDR3 nucleotides: TGCAGCGTTGGGGCAGAGAATCAGCCCCAGCATTTT.

V is TRBV5-1 and J is TRBJ1-4, with TRBD1 matching 8 bases. The V gene's germline CDR1 is SGHRS and CDR2 YFSETQ. Losses at the gene ends were 4 bases for V and 8 bases for J; bases not matched to a gene: 7. This CDR3 is 14 amino acids long. The CDR3 DNA reads TGCGCCAGCAGCGCCGGACAGGGAGGCGAAAAACTGTTTTTT. Protein: CASSAGQGGEKLFF.

The rearrangement joins TRBV19 to TRBJ2-7, with TRBD2 identical over 7 bases. The CDR3 sequence is 12 residues long. From germline, CDR1 is LNHDA and CDR2 SQIVND (reference sequence). With 4 bases clipped from V and 3 bases from J, the junction kept 0 bases outside the gene matches. The CDR3 spells CASSTGGYEQYF. In DNA form, the CDR3 reads TGTGCCAGTAGTACGGGGGGCTACGAGCAGTACTTC.

The chain has TRBV7-9 and TRBJ2-1; D is undetermined. With 3 bases removed from V and 10 bases from J, the gap between germline ends came to 7 bases. This CDR3 has 11 residues. In germline, CDR1 is SEHNR, CDR2 FQNEAQ (reference sequence). CDR3 residues: CASSFRQEQFF. The CDR3 bases are TGTGCCAGCAGCTTTAGACAAGAGCAGTTCTTC.

V is TRBV7-2 and J is TRBJ1-4; tentatively, D is TRBD1 (6 bases). Trimming left V 4 bases short and J 8 bases short, with 17 bases between. From germline, CDR1 is SGHTA and CDR2 FQGNSA. CDR3 length: 15 amino acids. Here the CDR3 reads CASSSQTGIREKLFF. The CDR3 DNA reads as TGTGCCAGCAGCTCCCAAACAGGGATACGAGAAAAACTGTTTTTT.